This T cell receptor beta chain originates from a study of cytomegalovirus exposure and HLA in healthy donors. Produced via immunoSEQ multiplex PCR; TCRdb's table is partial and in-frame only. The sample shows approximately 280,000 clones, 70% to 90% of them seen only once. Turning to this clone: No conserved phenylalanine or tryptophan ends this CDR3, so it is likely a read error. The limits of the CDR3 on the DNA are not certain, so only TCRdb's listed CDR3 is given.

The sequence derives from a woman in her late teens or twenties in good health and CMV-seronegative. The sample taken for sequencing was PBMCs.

The CDR3 sequence: CATQPGITLY. V and J are TRBV5-1 and TRBJ2-7; the D segment call TRBD1 is taken from the table without a DNA check. The CDR3 is 10 amino acids in total, end residues counted. In germline, CDR1 is SGHRS, CDR2 YFSETQ.